This TCR beta chain came from a study of early stage breast cancer tumors. Findings of the study overall: Tumors had about 2.5-fold higher T cell density and higher clonality than adjacent normal breast tissue.

On this clone: Its antigen is undetermined.

Each sample had two DNA replicates, 0.5 ug blood or roughly 1.5 ug tissue. Data came from immunoSEQ multiplex PCR; TCRdb stores just in-frame clones and leaves some out. This sample has 45,000 to 60,000 clones, with approximately 83% found just once. Sequenced input: blood. The TCR sequence derives from a person aged 45-60 years with breast cancer.

CDR3 nucleotides: TGCGCCAGCAGCCAAGAGTGGGCCTACGAGCAGTACTTC. Its translation: CASSQEWAYEQYF. This chain uses TRBV4-3 with TRBJ2-7; D uncertain. V was shortened by 0 bases and J by 2 bases, with 5 bases between the two germline ends. Germline V gives CDR1 LGHNA, CDR2 YSLEER. The CDR3 sequence is 13 residues long.